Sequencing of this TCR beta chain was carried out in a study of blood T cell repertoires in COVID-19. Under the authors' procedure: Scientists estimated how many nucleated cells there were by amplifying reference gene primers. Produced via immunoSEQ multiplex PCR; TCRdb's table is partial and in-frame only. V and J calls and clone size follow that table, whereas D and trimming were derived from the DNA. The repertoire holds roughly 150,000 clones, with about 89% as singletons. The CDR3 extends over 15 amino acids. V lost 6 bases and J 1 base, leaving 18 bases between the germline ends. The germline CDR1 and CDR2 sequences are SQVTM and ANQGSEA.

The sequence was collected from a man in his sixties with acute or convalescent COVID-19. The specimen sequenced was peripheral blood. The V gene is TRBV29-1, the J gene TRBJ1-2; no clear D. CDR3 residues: CSVDYIPGSNYGYTF. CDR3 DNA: TGCAGCGTAGATTATATTCCGGGAAGTAACTATGGCTACACCTTC.